This record looks at one T cell receptor beta chain sequence and its context. The antigen is unknown. Indicated time point: blood 2 weeks post-SBRT. Treatment reported: 15 Gy SBRT to primary tumor, nephrectomy 4 weeks later. Blood was sampled at baseline, 2 weeks and 4 weeks after SBRT. This entry is derived from a study of radiation and T cells in renal cell carcinoma. Turning to the study itself: Nephrectomy followed 15 Gy stereotactic body radiation by 4 weeks.

Overall study results and limits: Top tumor clonotypes rose in blood 2 weeks post-radiation, then contracted.

Measured with immunoSEQ multiplex PCR; TCRdb has only the in-frame clones, and not every one. In the table there are 25,000 to 30,000 clones, roughly 80% of which are singletons. The receptor's source is a man in his 60s with renal cell carcinoma. Here the sequenced sample was blood, taken from a patient whose treatment included radiotherapy and nephrectomy.

The CDR3 DNA reads TGTGCCACAGCGGGGGAAGGGAGCTTCGAGCGGGAGGGCCCCTACGAGCAGTACTTC. The encoded protein is CATAGEGSFEREGPYEQYF. The chain has TRBV27 and TRBJ2-7; 10 positions match TRBD2. CDR1 MNHEY and CDR2 SMNVEV come from the germline V gene (reference sequence). The CDR3 totals 19 residues. V dropped 10 bases and J dropped 2; count of bases not matched to a gene: 23.